The clone carrying this T cell receptor (beta chain) was seen only a few times. This sample is drawn from a study of T cells in Graves' hyperthyroidism and ophthalmopathy. There were TCR beta CDR3 regions amplified from RNA transcripts. The TCR CDR3 first-round RT-PCR relied on the HTBI primer set. Via MiXCR, TCRdb re-called the multiplex PCR reads, giving one row per CDR3 protein. The sample has roughly 420,000 distinct CDR3 sequences; approximately 14% are singletons. The germline V gene encodes CDR1 SGHDN and CDR2 FVKESK. The length of the CDR3 is 14 residues. The V end was cut by 3 bases, the J end by 12 bases, with 18 bases between.

Sequences were obtained from blood. The TCR sequence derives from a woman under 30 with Graves' hyperthyroidism. This chain uses TRBV14 with TRBJ2-1; no clear D gene. The CDR3 protein is CASSHYFEASGQFF. The CDR3 DNA sequence: TGTGCCAGCAGCCATTACTTCGAGGCTTCGGGGCAGTTCTTC.